This note documents a single TCR beta chain sequence. Its antigen is undetermined. Unmatched junction bases numbered 7, after V lost 6 bases and J lost 9 bases. Per the germline V gene, CDR1 is KGHSH and CDR2 is LQKENI. The CDR3 is 12 residues long. Primers: 60 Vbeta forward and 13 Jbeta reverse. The repertoire was sequenced with immunoSEQ multiplex PCR; TCRdb's copy has only in-frame clones and lacks some. Among under 200,000 clones listed, about three quarters were seen once. This sample was taken from a study of cytomegalovirus exposure and HLA in healthy donors. Overall study results and limits: Cytomegalovirus status, reportedly, was diagnosed with high specificity and sensitivity by the classifier.

This sequence was found in a female donor in good health and CMV-seronegative. The V gene is TRBV18, the J gene TRBJ1-2; 7 bases fit TRBD1. Sequenced material: PBMCs. CDR3 nucleotide sequence: TGTGCCAGCTCCCTCGACAGGGCTCGCTACACCTTC. Translation gives CASSLDRARYTF.